This T cell receptor beta chain was recorded in a study of identical twins. Study findings and constraints: The more abundant beta clonotypes in cord blood had fewer insertions, and memory repertoires did not show this. Models underestimated how often monozygotic twins shared out-of-frame TCR alpha. Low generation probability was overrepresented in out-of-frame alpha sequences shared by twins.

This clonotype has at least ten counts. Its cognate antigen is unknown. TCRdb recomputed calls from the 5' RACE reads with MiXCR, one row per CDR3 protein. The top ten clones hold less than 15% of a sample with 400,000 to 500,000 distinct CDR3 sequences, 15% to 20% of them seen once. Germline assignment: CDR1 SQVTM and CDR2 ANQGSEA. This CDR3 is 13 amino acids long. The ends were cut back, 2 bases at V and 2 bases at J, with 9 bases in the middle. The chain links TRBV29-1 to TRBJ1-1, with unresolved D. This receptor was identified in a man aged 50-59 years in good health. Sequenced sample: naive T cells sorted from blood. The DNA of the CDR3 is TGCAGCGTTGAACGGGCTAGAAACACTGAAGCTTTCTTT. This translates into CSVERARNTEAFF.